This T cell receptor beta chain was profiled in a study of a mutant IDH1 vaccine in newly diagnosed glioma (dated by TCRdb to about 2021). With regard to the full study: Patients were given eight vaccinations, in weeks 1, 3, 5, 7, 11, 15, 19 and 23, which matched visits V03 through V10. In the chemotherapy-containing groups, vaccination started alongside temozolomide cycles, whereas in patients who had radiotherapy alone it started 4-6 weeks after radiotherapy. Of the approximately 33 patients who were treated, approximately 60% were male and roughly 38% were female, and the mean age was about 37 years. Prior to enrollment, standard therapy consisting of radiotherapy alone, temozolomide alone, or radiochemotherapy with temozolomide had been administered to patients, with the combination being received by most patients. Six visits were used for peripheral blood collection: V03 (baseline), V05, V07, V10, V12 and V13. For exploratory analyses, around 23 treated patients had longitudinal TCRB deep sequencing done wherever samples were available.

CDR1 MNHEY and CDR2 SVGAGI are derived from the germline V gene. There are 13 amino acids in the CDR3, from cysteine to phenylalanine inclusive. Only the CDR3 portion is preserved as DNA: 39 bases, with reading frame beginning at the first base. The trim is 5 bases for V and 3 bases for J, with a gap of 11 bases between the germline ends. Study-wide conclusions, independent of this receptor: PBMC samples for TCRB deep sequencing were selected based on availability. Immune responses induced by the vaccine were seen in approximately 93% of patients across multiple MHC alleles. The authors stated that sample limitations prevented analyses of patient blood samples from being reproduced. Changes in the top peripheral T cell clonotypes picked up by TCRB sequencing did not appear to be linked to pseudoprogression.

The time point tag for this specimen amounts to: week 23, last vaccination. A 20-mer mutant IDH1 peptide at 300 micrograms in Montanide made up each vaccine dose, which was injected subcutaneously together with topical imiquimod. The donors had newly diagnosed IDH1-mutant astrocytomas of WHO grade 3 or 4 that showed loss of nuclear ATRX. The samples were drawn from NOA16, a multicentre, single-arm, open-label phase I trial in Germany that tested a mutant IDH1 peptide vaccine in humans for the first time. Genomic DNA for TCRB sequencing was extracted from EDTA blood using the DNeasy Blood and Tissue Kit. The library was built by means of the immunoSEQ multiplex PCR assay. Rearranged TCR beta chain sequences were amplified using the hsTCRB Kit according to the manufacturer's protocol. TCRB libraries were sequenced on an Illumina MiSeq. Per the authors' processing: Demultiplexing, trimming and gene mapping were performed with the kit vendor's proprietary platform. What TCRdb holds here is the immuneACCESS table cut down to in-frame rearrangements. Part of the clones is not present; checked against another copy, under half of the missing clones reflect an unresolved V gene, and the others are unexplained. From that table come the V and J calls and clone size; the DNA was used to work out D and trimming. The table for this sample lists tens of thousands of clones; about 75% of them were counted only once. The top ten clones comprise more than 4.5% of the sample.

Note on this clone: Its antigen remains undetermined. No base quality information exists; no much larger clone differs at one position.

Recombination joined TRBV6-5 with TRBJ2-7, with the D call perhaps TRBD1 or TRBD2, as 5 bases match in each case. The TCR originated in a man aged 50 or older with glioma. Sequenced material: PBMCs, taken from a glioma patient whose treatment included an IDH1 peptide vaccine. The bases read TGTGCCAGCAGTCAAGGGACGGGCTACGAGCAGTACTTC. It translates to CASSQGTGYEQYF.